Below are 14 T cell receptor beta chains sequenced from a single sample in a study of regulatory T cells in long-lasting Graves disease. TCR beta libraries were built with iRepertoire HTBI primers and Arm-PCR of CDR3 regions. Via MiXCR, TCRdb re-called the multiplex PCR reads, giving one row per CDR3 protein. The sample has 530,000 or so distinct CDR3 sequences, around 16% seen once; the top ten hold about 11%. Documented time point: newly diagnosed GD, antithyroid drugs for less than 3 months. RNA from PBMCs was the source of the TCR library. These records were also assigned to another study, of T cells in Graves' hyperthyroidism and ophthalmopathy.

Sequenced here: peripheral blood mononuclear cells (PBMCs), sampled at new diagnosis, from a patient treated with antithyroid drugs. All receptors come from a man younger than 35 with Graves disease.

The chain has TRBV4-3 and TRBJ2-1, with a tentative D call TRBD2 (5 bases). The CDR3 has 16 amino acids. The ends were cut back, 0 bases at V and 1 base at J, with 10 bases in the middle. CDR1 and CDR2 (germline): LGHNA, YSLEER. CDR3 sequence: CASSQDVGGSYNEQFF. CDR3 sequence (DNA): TGCGCCAGCAGCCAAGATGTCGGCGGGTCCTACAATGAGCAGTTCTTC.

CDR3 loop: CASSLTSGSQTQYF. CDR3 bases: TGTGCCAGCAGTTTGACTAGCGGGAGTCAGACCCAGTACTTC. The chain links TRBV12-3 or TRBV12-4 to TRBJ2-5; 12 bases fit TRBD2. V was pared by 3 bases and J by 6 bases, with 2 bases of the junction left unmatched. The CDR3 contains 14 residues.

This clonotype was detected only a few times. One end of the junction is discordant with germline, which a read error may explain. The chain uses TRBV7-8 and TRBJ2-7, with D perhaps TRBD2 (6 bases). Germline CDR1 and CDR2: SGHVS and FQNEAQ. CDR3 length: 14 amino acids. The CDR3 region is CASSVAGGLHEQYF. DNA for the CDR3: TGTGCCAGCAGCGTAGCTGGAGGGCTCCACGAGCAGTACTTC.

The chain couples TRBV6-1 to TRBJ1-6; D gene unclear. The germline CDR1 and CDR2 sequences are MNHNS and SASEGT. This CDR3 is built from 15 residues. V lost 0 bases to trimming and J lost 2 bases, with 5 bases between them. CDR3 in amino acids: CASSEAAAYNSPLHF. The DNA of the CDR3 is TGTGCCAGCAGTGAAGCGGCAGCCTATAATTCACCCCTCCACTTT.

This clonotype was detected a few times. The genes are TRBV9 and TRBJ2-5; no definite D call. The CDR3 totals 16 residues. Trimming cost V 0 bases and J 4 bases, with 16 bases left between them. CDR1 is SGDLS, CDR2 YYNGEE, per germline. The CDR3 protein is CASSVGGEWVGETQYF. As DNA, the CDR3 is TGTGCCAGCAGCGTAGGAGGAGAGTGGGTGGGAGAGACCCAGTACTTC.

This clonotype showed up many times. The chain employs TRBV9 and TRBJ2-2; possible D gene TRBD1, 5 bases. The CDR3 runs to 16 residues. CDR1 and CDR2 from the germline V gene are SGDLS and YYNGEE. Trimming cost V 4 bases and J 3 bases, with 16 bases left between them. The CDR3 bases are TGTGCCAGCAGCCATCCCGTCAGGGCGGACACCGGGGAGCTGTTTTTT. Residues: CASSHPVRADTGELFF.

A few counts support this clonotype. CDR3 region: CASSHTGGGNQPQHF. The CDR3 coding sequence is TGTGCCAGCAGCCATACAGGGGGCGGCAATCAGCCCCAGCATTTT. The J gene is TRBJ1-5, the V gene TRBV5-5; 9 bases are a match to TRBD1. V was pared by 4 bases and J by 2 bases, with 4 bases of the junction left unmatched. The CDR3 is made up of 15 amino acids. Germline CDR1 and CDR2: SGHKS and YYEKEE (reference sequence). Supplemented by reference TRBV5-5 and TRBJ1-5, the full variable domain reads DAGVTQSPTHLIKTRGQQVTLRCSPISGHKSVSWYQQVLGQGPQFIFQYYEKEERGRGNFPDRFSARQFPNYSSELNVNALLLGDSALYLCASSHTGGGNQPQHFGDGTRLSIL.

This clonotype appeared many times. This chain connects TRBV7-3 to TRBJ2-7, with 8 positions matching TRBD1. This CDR3 is built from 15 residues. The ends lost 3 bases at V and 0 bases at J; junction bases unmatched: 4. The germline V gene has CDR1 SGHTA and CDR2 FQGTGA. The CDR3 region has the DNA TGTGCCAGCAGCTTCCGGGACAGGTCCTCCTACGAGCAGTACTTC. As protein: CASSFRDRSSYEQYF.

J is TRBJ2-1 and V is TRBV9; possibly TRBD2 for D (6 bases). Germline CDR1 is SGDLS and CDR2 is YYNGEE. The CDR3 runs 14 residues. V was clipped by 0 bases and J by 14 bases, with 18 bases between them. CDR3 DNA sequence: TGTGCCAGCAGCGTAGTGGCAGACGCTAGGGAGGAGTTCTTC. Translated: CASSVVADAREEFF.

The rearrangement uses TRBV30 and TRBJ2-3; possibly TRBD2 for D (6 bases). The CDR3 length is 14 residues. Trimming took off 3 bases at V and 2 bases at J, with 12 bases between the two ends. Germline assignment: CDR1 GTSNPN and CDR2 SVGIG (reference sequence). The CDR3 sequence: CAWRKAGSTDTQYF. CDR3 sequence (DNA): TGTGCCTGGAGAAAGGCGGGATCCACAGATACGCAGTATTTT.

This clonotype was observed at least ten times. The chain couples TRBV5-1 to TRBJ1-1, with D uncertain. With 3 bases removed from V and 4 bases from J, the gap between germline ends came to 10 bases. The germline CDR1 and CDR2 sequences are SGHRS and YFSETQ. CDR3 length: 13 amino acids. CDR3 sequence: CASSYFPGTEAFF. CDR3 sequence (DNA): TGCGCCAGCAGCTATTTTCCTGGCACTGAAGCTTTCTTT. Full variable domain (rest looked up from reference TRBV5-1 and TRBJ1-1): KAGVTQTPRYLIKTRGQQVTLSCSPISGHRSVSWYQQTPGQGLQFLFEYFSETQRNKGNFPGRFSGRQFSNSRSEMNVSTLELGDSALYLCASSYFPGTEAFFGQGTRLTVV.

This clonotype was counted a few times. This chain connects TRBV7-6 to TRBJ1-4; D gene uncertain. The CDR3 contains 18 residues. The germline V and J ends were trimmed by 4 bases and 3 bases, with 21 bases remaining between them. Germline V CDR1 and CDR2: SGHVS, FNYEAQ. Here the CDR3 reads CASSSVHRQGLANEKLFF. The DNA of the CDR3 is TGTGCCAGCAGCTCGGTACACCGACAAGGGTTGGCTAATGAAAAACTGTTTTTT.

This clonotype occurred many times. The rearrangement links TRBV27 to TRBJ2-3, with 7 bases that match TRBD1. V was clipped by 0 bases and J by 1 base; unmatched bases: 7. Germline V gene lookup returns CDR1 MNHEY and CDR2 SMNVEV (reference sequence). The CDR3 is 17 residues long. The CDR3 coding sequence is TGTGCCAGCAGTTTATCTGGTGGGCAGGGGGGCACAGATACGCAGTATTTT. Amino acids: CASSLSGGQGGTDTQYF.

Ten or more counts support this clonotype. V is TRBV7-9 and J is TRBJ2-3; no firm D call. Trimming shortened V by 5 bases and J by 4 bases, and 13 bases separated the two germline ends. The CDR3 covers 14 residues. Germline loops: CDR1 SEHNR, CDR2 FQNEAQ (reference sequence). For the CDR3, the DNA is TGTGCCAGCAGCCCCCGTACTCAACCAGATACGCAGTATTTT. Its protein is CASSPRTQPDTQYF. Filled out from reference TRBV7-9 and TRBJ2-3, the complete variable domain reads DTGVSQNPRHKITKRGQNVTFRCDPISEHNRLYWYRQTLGQGPEFLTYFQNEAQLEKSRLLSDRFSAERPKGSFSTLEIQRTEQGDSAMYLCASSPRTQPDTQYFGPGTRLTVL.